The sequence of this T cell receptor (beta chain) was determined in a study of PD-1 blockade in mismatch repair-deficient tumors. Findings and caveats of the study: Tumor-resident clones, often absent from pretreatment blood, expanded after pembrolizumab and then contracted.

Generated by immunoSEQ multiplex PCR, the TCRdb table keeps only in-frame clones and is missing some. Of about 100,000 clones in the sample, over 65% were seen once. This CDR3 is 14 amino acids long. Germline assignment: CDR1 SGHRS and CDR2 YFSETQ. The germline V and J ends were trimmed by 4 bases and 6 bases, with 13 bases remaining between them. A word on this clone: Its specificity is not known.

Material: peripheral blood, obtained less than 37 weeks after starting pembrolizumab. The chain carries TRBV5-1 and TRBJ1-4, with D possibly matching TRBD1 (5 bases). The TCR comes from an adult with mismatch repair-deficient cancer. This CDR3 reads CASSHEVRDEKLFF. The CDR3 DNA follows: TGCGCCAGCAGCCACGAGGTCAGGGATGAAAAACTGTTTTTT.